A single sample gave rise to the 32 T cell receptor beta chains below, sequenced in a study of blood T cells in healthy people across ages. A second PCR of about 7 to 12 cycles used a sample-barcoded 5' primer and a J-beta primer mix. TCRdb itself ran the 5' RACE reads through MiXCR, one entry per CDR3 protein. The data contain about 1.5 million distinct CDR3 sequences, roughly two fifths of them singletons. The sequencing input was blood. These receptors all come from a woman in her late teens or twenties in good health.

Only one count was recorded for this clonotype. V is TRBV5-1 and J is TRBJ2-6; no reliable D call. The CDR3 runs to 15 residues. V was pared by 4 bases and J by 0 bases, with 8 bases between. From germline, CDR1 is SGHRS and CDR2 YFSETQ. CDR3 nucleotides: TGCGCCAGCAGCAAGGAAGACTCTGGGGCCAACGTCCTGACTTTC. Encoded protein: CASSKEDSGANVLTF.

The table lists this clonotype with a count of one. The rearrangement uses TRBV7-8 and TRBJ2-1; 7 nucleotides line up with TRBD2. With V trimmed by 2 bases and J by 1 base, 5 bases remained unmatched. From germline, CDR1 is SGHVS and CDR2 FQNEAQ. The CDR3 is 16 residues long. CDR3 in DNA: TGTGCCAGCAGCTTATCGAGGGGACTATCCTACAATGAGCAGTTCTTC. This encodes CASSLSRGLSYNEQFF.

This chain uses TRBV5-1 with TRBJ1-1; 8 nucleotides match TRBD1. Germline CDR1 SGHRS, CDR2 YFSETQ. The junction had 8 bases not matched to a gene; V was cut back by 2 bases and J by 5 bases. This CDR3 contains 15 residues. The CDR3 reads CASSFGQGRYTEAFF. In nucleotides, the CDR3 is TGCGCCAGCAGCTTTGGACAGGGAAGGTATACTGAAGCTTTCTTT.

The CDR3, as DNA: TGCAGTGCTAAGCGCGGAGGAGGTGAAGCTTTCTTT. This codes for CSAKRGGGEAFF. The chain uses TRBV20-1 and TRBJ1-1; no clear D gene. There are 12 residues in the CDR3. Trimming took off 4 bases at V and 7 bases at J, with 13 bases between the two ends. Germline V lookup: CDR1 DFQATT, CDR2 SNEGSKA (reference sequence).

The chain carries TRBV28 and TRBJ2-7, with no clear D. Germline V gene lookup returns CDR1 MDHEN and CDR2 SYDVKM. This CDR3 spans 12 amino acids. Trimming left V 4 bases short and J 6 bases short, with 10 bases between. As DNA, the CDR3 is TGTGCCAGCAGTTCGAGTATTCTCGAGCAGTACTTC. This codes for CASSSSILEQYF. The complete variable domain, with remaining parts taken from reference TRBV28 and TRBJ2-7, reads DVKVTQSSRYLVKRTGEKVFLECVQDMDHENMFWYRQDPGLGLRLIYFSYDVKMKEKGDIPEGYSVSREKKERFSLILESASTNQTSMYLCASSSSILEQYFGPGTRLTVT.

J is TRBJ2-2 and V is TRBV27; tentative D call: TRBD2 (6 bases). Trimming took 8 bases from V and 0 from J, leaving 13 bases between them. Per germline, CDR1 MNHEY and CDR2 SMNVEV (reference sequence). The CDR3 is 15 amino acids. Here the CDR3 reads CASRPRLANTGELFF. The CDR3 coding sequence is TGTGCCAGCCGTCCCCGACTAGCGAACACCGGGGAGCTGTTTTTT.

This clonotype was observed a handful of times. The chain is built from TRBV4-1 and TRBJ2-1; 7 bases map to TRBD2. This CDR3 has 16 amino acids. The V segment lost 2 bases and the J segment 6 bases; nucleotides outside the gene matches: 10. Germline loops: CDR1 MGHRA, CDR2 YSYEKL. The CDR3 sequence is CASSQPRLVAGNEQFF. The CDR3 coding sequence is TGCGCCAGCAGCCAACCCCGACTAGTAGCGGGCAATGAGCAGTTCTTC.

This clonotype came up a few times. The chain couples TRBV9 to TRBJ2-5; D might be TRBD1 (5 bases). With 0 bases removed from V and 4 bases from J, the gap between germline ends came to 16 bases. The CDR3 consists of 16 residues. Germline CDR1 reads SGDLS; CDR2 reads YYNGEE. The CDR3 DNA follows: TGTGCCAGCAGCGTAGGAGGACACCCAAAGGTAGAGACCCAGTACTTC. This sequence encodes CASSVGGHPKVETQYF.

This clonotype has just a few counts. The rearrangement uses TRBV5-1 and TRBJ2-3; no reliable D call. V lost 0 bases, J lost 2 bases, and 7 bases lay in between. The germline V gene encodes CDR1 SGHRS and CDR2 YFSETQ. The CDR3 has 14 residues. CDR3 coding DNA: TGCGCCAGCAGCTTGGGGCCCCTCACAGATACGCAGTATTTT. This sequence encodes CASSLGPLTDTQYF.

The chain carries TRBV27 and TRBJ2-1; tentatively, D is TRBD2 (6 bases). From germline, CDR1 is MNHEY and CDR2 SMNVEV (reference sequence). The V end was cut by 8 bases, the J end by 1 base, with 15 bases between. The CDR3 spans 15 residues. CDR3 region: CASGLGTGSYNEQFF. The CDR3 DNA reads TGTGCCAGCGGGCTTGGGACTGGGTCCTACAATGAGCAGTTCTTC.

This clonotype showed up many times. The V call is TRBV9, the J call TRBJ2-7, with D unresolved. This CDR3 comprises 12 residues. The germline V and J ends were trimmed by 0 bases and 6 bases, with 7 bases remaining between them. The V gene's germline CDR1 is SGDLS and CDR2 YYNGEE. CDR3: CASSVDRGEQYF. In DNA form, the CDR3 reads TGTGCCAGCAGCGTAGACAGAGGCGAGCAGTACTTC.

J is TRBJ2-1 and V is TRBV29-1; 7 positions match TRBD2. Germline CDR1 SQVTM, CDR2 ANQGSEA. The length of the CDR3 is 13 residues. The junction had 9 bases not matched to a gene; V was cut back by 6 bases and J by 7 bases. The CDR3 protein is CSVGTTSRNEQFF. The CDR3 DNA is TGCAGCGTCGGGACTACCTCTCGGAATGAGCAGTTCTTC.

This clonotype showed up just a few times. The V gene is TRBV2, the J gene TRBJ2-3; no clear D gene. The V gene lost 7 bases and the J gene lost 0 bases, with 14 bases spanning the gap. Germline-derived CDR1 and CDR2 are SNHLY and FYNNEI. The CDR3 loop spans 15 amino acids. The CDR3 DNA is TGTGCCAGCAAGGCAGGAACGTCTAGCACAGATACGCAGTATTTT. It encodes CASKAGTSSTDTQYF.

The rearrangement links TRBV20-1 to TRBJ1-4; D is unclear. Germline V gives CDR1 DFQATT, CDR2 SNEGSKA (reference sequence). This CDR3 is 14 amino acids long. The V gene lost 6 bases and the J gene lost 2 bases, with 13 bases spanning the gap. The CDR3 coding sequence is TGCAGTGCCTACGGCGGAGGTACTAATGAAAAACTGTTTTTT. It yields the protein CSAYGGGTNEKLFF.

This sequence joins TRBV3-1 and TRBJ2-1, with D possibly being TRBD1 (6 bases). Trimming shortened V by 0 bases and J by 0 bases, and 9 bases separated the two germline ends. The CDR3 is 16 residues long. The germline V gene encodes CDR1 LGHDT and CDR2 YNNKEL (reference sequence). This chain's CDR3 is CASSQEGTSSYNEQFF. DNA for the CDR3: TGTGCCAGCAGCCAAGAAGGGACATCCTCCTACAATGAGCAGTTCTTC.

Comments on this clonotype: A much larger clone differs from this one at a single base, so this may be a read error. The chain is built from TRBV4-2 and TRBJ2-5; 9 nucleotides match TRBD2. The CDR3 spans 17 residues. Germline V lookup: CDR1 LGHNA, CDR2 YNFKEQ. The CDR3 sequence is CASSQEGAGGGQEAQYF. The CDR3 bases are TGTGCCAGCAGCCAAGAAGGAGCGGGAGGAGGGCAAGAGGCCCAGTACTTC.

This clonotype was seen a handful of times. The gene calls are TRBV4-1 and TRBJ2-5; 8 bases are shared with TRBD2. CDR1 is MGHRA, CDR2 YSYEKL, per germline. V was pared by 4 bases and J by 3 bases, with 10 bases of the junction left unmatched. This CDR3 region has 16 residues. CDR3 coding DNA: TGCGCCAGCAGCCTAATAGCGGGGACGCTGGAAGAGACCCAGTACTTC. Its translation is CASSLIAGTLEETQYF.

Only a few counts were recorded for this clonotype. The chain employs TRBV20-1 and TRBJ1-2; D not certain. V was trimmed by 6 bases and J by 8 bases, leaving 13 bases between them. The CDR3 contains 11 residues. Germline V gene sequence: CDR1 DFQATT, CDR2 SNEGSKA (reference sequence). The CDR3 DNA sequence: TGCAGTGCGGACGGAGGTTACGGCTACACCTTC. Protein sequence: CSADGGYGYTF.

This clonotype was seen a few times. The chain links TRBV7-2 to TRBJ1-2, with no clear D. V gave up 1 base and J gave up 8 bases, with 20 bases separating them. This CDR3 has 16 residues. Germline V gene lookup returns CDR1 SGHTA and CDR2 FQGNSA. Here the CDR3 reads CASSLDFGHNTYGYTF. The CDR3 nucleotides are TGTGCCAGCAGCTTAGATTTCGGGCACAACACTTACGGCTACACCTTC.

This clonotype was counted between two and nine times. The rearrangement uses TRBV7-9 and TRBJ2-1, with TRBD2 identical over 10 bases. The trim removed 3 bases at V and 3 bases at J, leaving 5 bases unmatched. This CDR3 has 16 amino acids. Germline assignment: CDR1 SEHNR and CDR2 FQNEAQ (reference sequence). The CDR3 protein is CASSFTLAGDYNEQFF. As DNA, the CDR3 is TGTGCCAGCAGCTTCACTCTAGCGGGGGACTACAATGAGCAGTTCTTC.

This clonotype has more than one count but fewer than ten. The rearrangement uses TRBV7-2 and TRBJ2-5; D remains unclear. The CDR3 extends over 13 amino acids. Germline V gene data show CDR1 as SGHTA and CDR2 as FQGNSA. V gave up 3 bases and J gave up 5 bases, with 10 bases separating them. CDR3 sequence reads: CASSFNLLETQYF. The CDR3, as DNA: TGTGCCAGCAGCTTCAACCTCCTGGAGACCCAGTACTTC.

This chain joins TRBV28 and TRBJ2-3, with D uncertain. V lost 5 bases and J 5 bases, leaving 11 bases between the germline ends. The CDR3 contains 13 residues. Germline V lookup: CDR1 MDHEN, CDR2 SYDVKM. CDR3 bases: TGTGCCAGCAGTCAGACCGCTTTAGATACGCAGTATTTT. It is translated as CASSQTALDTQYF.

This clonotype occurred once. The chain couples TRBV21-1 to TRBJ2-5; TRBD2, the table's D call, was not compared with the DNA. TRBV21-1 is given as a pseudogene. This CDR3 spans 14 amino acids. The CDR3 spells CADGLAGERGEQYF. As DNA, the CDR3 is TGTGCCGACGGACTAGCGGGAGAAAGAGGTGAGCAGTACTTC.

Written as DNA, the CDR3 is TGTGCCAGCAGCGTCGGGGCCTATGGCTACACCTTC. The encoded protein is CASSVGAYGYTF. The chain recombines TRBV5-5 with TRBJ1-2; weak D call: TRBD1 (5 bases). This CDR3 is 12 amino acids long. With 4 bases removed from V and 4 bases from J, the gap between germline ends came to 8 bases. In germline, CDR1 is SGHKS, CDR2 YYEKEE (reference sequence).

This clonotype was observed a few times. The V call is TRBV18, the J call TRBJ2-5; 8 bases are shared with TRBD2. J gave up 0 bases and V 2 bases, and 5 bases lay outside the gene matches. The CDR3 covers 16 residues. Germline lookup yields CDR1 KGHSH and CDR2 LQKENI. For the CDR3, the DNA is TGTGCCAGCTCACCAAAAACTAGCGGAGACCAAGAGACCCAGTACTTC. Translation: CASSPKTSGDQETQYF.

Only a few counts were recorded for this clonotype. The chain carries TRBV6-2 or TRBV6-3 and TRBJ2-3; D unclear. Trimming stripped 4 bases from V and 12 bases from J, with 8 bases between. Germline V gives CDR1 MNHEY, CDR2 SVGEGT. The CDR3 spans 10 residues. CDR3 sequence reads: CASSFSRQYF. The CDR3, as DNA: TGTGCCAGCAGTTTTAGCCGCCAGTATTTT.

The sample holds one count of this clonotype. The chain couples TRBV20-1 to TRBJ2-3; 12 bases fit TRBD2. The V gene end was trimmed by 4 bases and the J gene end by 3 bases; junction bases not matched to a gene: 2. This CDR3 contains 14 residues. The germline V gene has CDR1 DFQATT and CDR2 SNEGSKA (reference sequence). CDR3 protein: CSATSGGVTDTQYF. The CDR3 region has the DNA TGCAGTGCTACTAGCGGGGGGGTAACAGATACGCAGTATTTT.

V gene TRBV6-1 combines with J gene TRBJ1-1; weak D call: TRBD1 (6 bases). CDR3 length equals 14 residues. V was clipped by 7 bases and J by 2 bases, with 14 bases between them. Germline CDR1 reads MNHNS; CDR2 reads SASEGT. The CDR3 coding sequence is TGTGCCAGCAACCCCCAGGGGTTAAACACTGAAGCTTTCTTT. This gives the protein CASNPQGLNTEAFF.

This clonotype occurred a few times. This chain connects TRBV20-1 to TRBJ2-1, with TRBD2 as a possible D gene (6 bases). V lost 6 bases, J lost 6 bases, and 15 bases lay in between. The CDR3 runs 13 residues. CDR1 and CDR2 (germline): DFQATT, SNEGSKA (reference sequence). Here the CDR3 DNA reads TGCAGTGCCCGCCGACTGGGGGGCAATGAGCAGTTCTTC. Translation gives CSARRLGGNEQFF.

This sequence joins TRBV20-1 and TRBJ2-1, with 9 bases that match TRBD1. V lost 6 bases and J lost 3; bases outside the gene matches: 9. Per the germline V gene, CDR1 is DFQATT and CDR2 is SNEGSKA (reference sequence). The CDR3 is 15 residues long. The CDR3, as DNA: TGCAGTGCCCGTCCTCCGGGACAGGGCTACAATGAGCAGTTCTTC. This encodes CSARPPGQGYNEQFF.

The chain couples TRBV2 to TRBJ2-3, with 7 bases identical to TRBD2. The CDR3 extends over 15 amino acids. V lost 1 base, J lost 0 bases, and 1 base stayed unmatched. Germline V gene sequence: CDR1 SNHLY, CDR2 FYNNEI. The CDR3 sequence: CASSEERGSTDTQYF. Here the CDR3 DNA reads TGTGCCAGCAGTGAAGAGCGGGGAAGCACAGATACGCAGTATTTT.

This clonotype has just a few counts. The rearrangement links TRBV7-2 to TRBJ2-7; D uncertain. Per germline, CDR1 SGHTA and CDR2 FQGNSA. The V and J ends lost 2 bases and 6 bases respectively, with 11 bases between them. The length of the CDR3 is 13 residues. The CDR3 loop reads CASSLPLGVEQYF. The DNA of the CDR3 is TGTGCCAGCAGCTTACCTCTTGGAGTCGAGCAGTACTTC.